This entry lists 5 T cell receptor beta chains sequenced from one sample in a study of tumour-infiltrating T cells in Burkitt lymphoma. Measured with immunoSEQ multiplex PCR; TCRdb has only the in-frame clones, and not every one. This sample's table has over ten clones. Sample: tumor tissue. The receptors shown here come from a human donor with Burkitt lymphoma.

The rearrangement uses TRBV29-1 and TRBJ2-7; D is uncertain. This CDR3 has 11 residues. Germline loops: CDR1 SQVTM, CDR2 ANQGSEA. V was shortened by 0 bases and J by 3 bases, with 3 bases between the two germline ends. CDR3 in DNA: TGCAGCGTTGAAGACAGCTACGAGCAGTACTTC. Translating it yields CSVEDSYEQYF.

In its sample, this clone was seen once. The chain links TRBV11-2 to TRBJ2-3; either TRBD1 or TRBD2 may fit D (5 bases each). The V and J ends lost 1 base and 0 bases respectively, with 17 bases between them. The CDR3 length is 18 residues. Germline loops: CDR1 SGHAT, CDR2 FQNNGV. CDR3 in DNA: TGTGCCAGCAGCTTAGGAGGGTATCGGGACGGGAGCACAGATACGCAGTATTTT. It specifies CASSLGGYRDGSTDTQYF. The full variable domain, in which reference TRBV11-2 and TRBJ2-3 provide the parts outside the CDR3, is EAGVAQSPRYKIIEKRQSVAFWCNPISGHATLYWYQQILGQGPKLLIQFQNNGVVDDSQLPKDRFSAERLKGVDSTLKIQPAKLEDSAVYLCASSLGGYRDGSTDTQYFGPGTRLTVL.

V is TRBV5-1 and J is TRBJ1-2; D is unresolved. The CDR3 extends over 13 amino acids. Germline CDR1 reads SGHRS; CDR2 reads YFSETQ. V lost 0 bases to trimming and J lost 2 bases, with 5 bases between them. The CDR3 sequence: CASSLARNYGYTF. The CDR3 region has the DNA TGCGCCAGCAGCTTGGCCAGGAACTATGGCTACACCTTC.

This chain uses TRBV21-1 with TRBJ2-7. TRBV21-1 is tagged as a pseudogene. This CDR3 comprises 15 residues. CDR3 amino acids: CASRSYVHVLDEQYF. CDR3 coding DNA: TGTGCCAGCAGAAGTTATGTACACGTGTTAGACGAGCAGTACTTC.

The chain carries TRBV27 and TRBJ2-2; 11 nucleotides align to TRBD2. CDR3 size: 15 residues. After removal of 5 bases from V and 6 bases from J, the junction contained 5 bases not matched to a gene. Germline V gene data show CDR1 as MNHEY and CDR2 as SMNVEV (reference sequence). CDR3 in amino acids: CASSPSTSGAGELFF. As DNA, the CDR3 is TGTGCCAGCAGTCCTTCGACTAGCGGGGCCGGGGAGCTGTTTTTT.